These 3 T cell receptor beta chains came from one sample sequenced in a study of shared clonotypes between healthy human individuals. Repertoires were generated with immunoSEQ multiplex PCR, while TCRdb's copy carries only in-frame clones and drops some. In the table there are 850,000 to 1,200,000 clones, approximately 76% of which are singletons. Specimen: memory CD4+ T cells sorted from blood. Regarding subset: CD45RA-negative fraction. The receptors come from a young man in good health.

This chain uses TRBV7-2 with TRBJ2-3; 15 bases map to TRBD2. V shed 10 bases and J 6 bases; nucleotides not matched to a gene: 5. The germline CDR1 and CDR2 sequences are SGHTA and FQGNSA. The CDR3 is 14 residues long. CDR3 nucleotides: TGTGCCACGAGCGGGACTAGCGGGGGGGATACGCAGTATTTT. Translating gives CATSGTSGGDTQYF.

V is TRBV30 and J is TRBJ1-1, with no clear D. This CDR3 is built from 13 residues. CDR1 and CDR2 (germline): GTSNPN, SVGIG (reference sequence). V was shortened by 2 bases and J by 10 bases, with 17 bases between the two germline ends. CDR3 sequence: CAWSLAGPRGAFF. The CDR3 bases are TGTGCCTGGAGTCTGGCAGGACCCCGTGGAGCTTTCTTT.

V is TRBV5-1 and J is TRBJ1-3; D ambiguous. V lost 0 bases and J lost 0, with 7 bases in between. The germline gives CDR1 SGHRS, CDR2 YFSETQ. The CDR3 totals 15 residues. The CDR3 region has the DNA TGCGCCAGCAGCTTGGAAGGAACCTCTGGAAACACCATATATTTT. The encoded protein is CASSLEGTSGNTIYF.